The text below deals with one T cell receptor (beta chain). This entry comes from a study of OX40 agonist ivuxolimab in advanced cancers. Per the germline V gene, CDR1 is KGHSH and CDR2 is LQKENI. There are 20 residues in the CDR3. V lost 3 bases and J lost 4; bases outside the gene matches: 13. Assay: immunoSEQ multiplex PCR; the TCRdb copy retains only in-frame clones and omits some. The profile shows 90,000 to 100,000 clones, roughly nine tenths of them singletons. This rearrangement joins TRBV18 to TRBJ2-2; 14 positions match TRBD2. The TCR sequence derives from an adult with an advanced solid tumor such as melanoma, head and neck, liver or kidney cancer. Here the sequenced sample was CD4+ or CD8+ T cells sorted from blood, taken in a trial of the OX40 agonist ivuxolimab. CDR3 sequence (DNA): TGTGCCAGCTCACCCCGGGGACTAGCGGGAGAACACAAAGGCACCGGGGAGCTGTTTTTT. Translation: CASSPRGLAGEHKGTGELFF.